The T cell receptor (beta chain) under discussion was sequenced for a study of chemoradiotherapy in HPV16-positive cancers. Study context: Functional T-cell assays on a couple of HPV16-positive patients' cells defined candidate HPV-specific clones and common TCR motifs. General study results and limits: Candidate HPV-specific clones and E7-related TCR motifs grew in tumor during treatment. In HPV16-positive patients, HPV-responsive T-cell expansion tracked better recurrence-free survival.

This clone has a handful of counts. Its antigen is not known. The CDR3 is 14 amino acids. Germline V CDR1 and CDR2: SGHTA, FQGNSA. V lost 3 bases to trimming and J lost 2 bases, with 11 bases between them. This table comes from immunoSEQ multiplex PCR, and its TCRdb copy is limited to in-frame clones, with some not included. This repertoire shows tens of thousands of clones, roughly 87% found once; its top ten account for roughly 4.5%. Sequences were derived from blood, sampled from a patient who underwent chemoradiotherapy. The sequence came from a human donor with HPV-associated anogenital cancer. V gene TRBV7-2 combines with J gene TRBJ2-7; D could derive from TRBD1 or TRBD2 (6 bases each). For the CDR3, the DNA is TGTGCCAGCAGCTTCTTGGGGGGCACCTACGAGCAGTACTTC. Translating it yields CASSFLGGTYEQYF. The full variable domain, in which reference TRBV7-2 and TRBJ2-7 provide the parts outside the CDR3, is GAGVSQSPSNKVTEKGKDVELRCDPISGHTALYWYRQSLGQGLEFLIYFQGNSAPDKSGLPSDRFSAERTGGSVSTLTIQRTQQEDSAVYLCASSFLGGTYEQYFGPGTRLTVT.